The 23 T cell receptor beta chains below come from one sample, sequenced in a study of T cell repertoires in cytomegalovirus infection. No antigen has been identified for these receptors. MiXCR, applied by TCRdb to the reads, yields one record per CDR3 protein. The sample contains approximately 300,000 distinct CDR3 sequences, roughly 28% of which appear only once. Here the sequenced sample was cultured PBMCs, taken from culture after CMV antigen stimulation. Every receptor here comes from a human donor in good health (CMV status not recorded). Some clones in this sample may be carry-over from other donors' samples.

The chain recombines TRBV6-2 or TRBV6-3 with TRBJ1-5, with D possibly TRBD1 on 6 matching bases. V was cut by 2 bases and J by 6 bases, with 11 bases left in between. The CDR3 length is 14 residues. CDR1 MNHEY and CDR2 SVGEGT come from the germline V gene. This chain's CDR3 is CASSYEAGVQPQHF. Written as DNA, the CDR3 is TGTGCCAGCAGTTACGAGGCAGGGGTTCAGCCCCAGCATTTT.

V is TRBV3-1 and J is TRBJ1-2; the D gene is possibly TRBD1 (5 bases). The CDR3 runs 12 residues. Germline CDR1 LGHDT, CDR2 YNNKEL (reference sequence). Trimming cost V 4 bases and J 5 bases, with 8 bases left between them. This CDR3 reads CASSPWGYGYTF. CDR3 in DNA: TGTGCCAGCAGCCCCTGGGGGTATGGCTACACCTTC.

This clonotype was picked up a small number of times. The gene calls are TRBV28 and TRBJ2-7; D perhaps matches TRBD2 (6 bases). V lost 7 bases to trimming and J lost 6 bases, with 16 bases between them. CDR1 and CDR2 (germline): MDHEN, SYDVKM. This CDR3 comprises 13 residues. In nucleotides, the CDR3 is TGTGCCAGCAAAACTAGCACACTAGGCGAGCAGTACTTC. Translating it yields CASKTSTLGEQYF.

J is TRBJ1-4 and V is TRBV28, with 9 bases lining up with TRBD1. Trimming removed 6 bases from V and 5 bases from J; junction bases left unmatched: 7. The CDR3 spans 15 residues. Germline V gives CDR1 MDHEN, CDR2 SYDVKM. CDR3: CASSQGGTGNEKLFF. The CDR3 coding sequence is TGTGCCAGCAGCCAGGGGGGGACAGGGAATGAAAAACTGTTTTTT.

The table lists this clonotype with a few counts. The chain joins TRBV3-1 to TRBJ1-4; 9 nucleotides agree with TRBD1. The CDR3 has 15 amino acids. Germline V gene sequence: CDR1 LGHDT, CDR2 YNNKEL (reference sequence). After removal of 2 bases from V and 5 bases from J, the junction contained 3 bases not matched to a gene. The CDR3 spells CASSQRQGGNEKLFF. CDR3 in DNA: TGTGCCAGCAGCCAAAGACAGGGGGGAAATGAAAAACTGTTTTTT.

This rearrangement joins TRBV7-3 to TRBJ1-2; no reliable D call. Germline assignment: CDR1 SGHTA and CDR2 FQGTGA. V was clipped by 5 bases and J by 6 bases, with 16 bases between them. The CDR3 runs 14 residues. CDR3: CASSDLSEGHGYTF. DNA for the CDR3: TGTGCCAGCAGCGACCTATCGGAGGGTCATGGCTACACCTTC.

CDR3 loop: CASSGYDTGGLGELFF. Written as DNA, the CDR3 is TGTGCCAGTAGTGGTTACGACACAGGGGGCCTCGGGGAGCTGTTTTTT. The rearrangement links TRBV19 to TRBJ2-2, with 9 bases identical to TRBD1. Germline V CDR1 and CDR2: LNHDA, SQIVND (reference sequence). V trimming: 5 bases; J trimming: 7 bases; junction bases outside the gene matches: 11. This CDR3 is built from 16 residues.

This chain uses TRBV5-4 with TRBJ2-3, with 8 bases fitting TRBD2. The CDR3 covers 18 residues. V lost 4 bases to trimming and J lost 0 bases; unmatched junction nucleotides: 13. Germline V gene lookup returns CDR1 SGHNT and CDR2 YYREEE (reference sequence). CDR3 nucleotides: TGTGCCAGCAGCCCACCACGCGGGAGGTTAGGGAGCACAGATACGCAGTATTTT. It specifies CASSPPRGRLGSTDTQYF.

The chain couples TRBV7-2 to TRBJ2-5, with 7 nucleotides matching TRBD2. J gave up 3 bases and V 5 bases, and 15 bases lay outside the gene matches. Germline V gene lookup returns CDR1 SGHTA and CDR2 FQGNSA. The CDR3 covers 17 residues. CDR3 sequence reads: CASSAEAGRGEKETQYF. CDR3 DNA sequence: TGTGCCAGCAGCGCCGAAGCGGGACGAGGGGAAAAAGAGACCCAGTACTTC.

V and J are TRBV10-3 and TRBJ2-1; 9 nucleotides agree with TRBD1. The germline CDR1 and CDR2 sequences are ENHRY and SYGVKD. This CDR3 region has 13 residues. The V segment lost 8 bases and the J segment 5 bases; nucleotides outside the gene matches: 4. The CDR3 DNA sequence: TGTGCCATCCGGGACAGGGAAGACAATGAGCAGTTCTTC. Translating it yields CAIRDREDNEQFF.

This clonotype was seen ten or more times. This chain connects TRBV29-1 to TRBJ2-7, with 7 positions matching TRBD2. The ends lost 7 bases at V and 7 bases at J; junction bases unmatched: 10. CDR3 length equals 12 residues. Germline V gene sequence: CDR1 SQVTM, CDR2 ANQGSEA. This chain's CDR3 is CSAGPAGGEQYF. As DNA, the CDR3 is TGCAGCGCTGGACCGGCCGGGGGGGAGCAGTACTTC.

The rearrangement links TRBV7-8 to TRBJ1-1, with D perhaps matching TRBD1 (5 bases). This CDR3 has 15 residues. The V gene's germline CDR1 is SGHVS and CDR2 FQNEAQ. V lost 1 base and J lost 0, with 9 bases in between. The CDR3 DNA follows: TGTGCCAGCAGCTTAGGACAGCTCATGAACACTGAAGCTTTCTTT. It is translated as CASSLGQLMNTEAFF.

The chain links TRBV11-1 to TRBJ1-4; D call uncertain. V was shortened by 2 bases and J by 0 bases, with 7 bases between the two germline ends. CDR3 length: 15 amino acids. In germline, CDR1 is SGHAT, CDR2 FQDESV (reference sequence). Here the CDR3 DNA reads TGTGCCAGCAGCTTATCTGATACAACTAATGAAAAACTGTTTTTT. This encodes CASSLSDTTNEKLFF.

This chain connects TRBV7-2 to TRBJ2-1, with D tentatively TRBD2 (6 bases). The ends were cut back, 1 base at V and 3 bases at J, with 13 bases in the middle. CDR3 size: 16 residues. Per the germline V gene, CDR1 is SGHTA and CDR2 is FQGNSA. Here the CDR3 reads CASSLGGLGGYNEQFF. The CDR3 DNA is TGTGCCAGCAGCTTAGGAGGTCTGGGGGGCTACAATGAGCAGTTCTTC. The full variable domain, rest sourced from reference TRBV7-2 and TRBJ2-1, is GAGVSQSPSNKVTEKGKDVELRCDPISGHTALYWYRQSLGQGLEFLIYFQGNSAPDKSGLPSDRFSAERTGGSVSTLTIQRTQQEDSAVYLCASSLGGLGGYNEQFFGPGTRLTVL.

The chain employs TRBV6-5 and TRBJ1-4; D is unclear. The V end lost 0 bases, the J end lost 5 bases, and 13 bases lay between the germline ends. This CDR3 region has 16 residues. Germline V CDR1 and CDR2: MNHEY, SVGAGI. The CDR3 sequence: CASSYSGRPRNEKLFF. Written as DNA, the CDR3 is TGTGCCAGCAGTTACTCCGGCCGGCCCAGAAATGAAAAACTGTTTTTT.

This clonotype appeared a few times. The chain recombines TRBV13 with TRBJ1-5, with D unclear. V was cut by 5 bases and J by 3 bases, with 8 bases left in between. The CDR3 totals 13 residues. CDR1 and CDR2 (germline): PRHDT, FYEKMQ (reference sequence). CDR3 nucleotides: TGTGCCAGCAGCCAATCCAACAATCAGCCCCAGCATTTT. It is translated as CASSQSNNQPQHF. Together with reference TRBV13 and TRBJ1-5, the CDR3 gives the full variable domain: AAGVIQSPRHLIKEKRETATLKCYPIPRHDTVYWYQQGPGQDPQFLISFYEKMQSDKGSIPDRFSAQQFSDYHSELNMSSLELGDSALYFCASSQSNNQPQHFGDGTRLSIL.

The V call is TRBV6-8, the J call TRBJ2-1; TRBD2 is a possible D gene (6 bases). The V and J ends lost 6 bases and 0 bases respectively, with 9 bases between them. The CDR3 has 14 residues. Germline-derived CDR1 and CDR2 are MNHGY and SAAAGT. The CDR3 DNA sequence: TGTGCCAGCAGGGCAGCGGGCTCCTACAATGAGCAGTTCTTC. Protein product: CASRAAGSYNEQFF.

This clonotype was counted many times. V gene TRBV5-4 combines with J gene TRBJ2-3, with D perhaps matching TRBD1 or TRBD2 (6 bases each). CDR1 is SGHNT and CDR2 is YYREEE in the germline V gene (reference sequence). V was pared by 0 bases and J by 5 bases, with 19 bases between. There are 17 residues in the CDR3. CDR3 sequence (DNA): TGTGCCAGCAGCTTGGAAGCGGTAGTTAGGGGGGAAGATACGCAGTATTTT. It translates to CASSLEAVVRGEDTQYF.

CDR3 in amino acids: CASSPYGKNTEAFF. The CDR3 DNA reads as TGTGCCAGCAGCCCTTACGGGAAGAACACTGAAGCTTTCTTT. The rearrangement links TRBV3-1 to TRBJ1-1; D gene uncertain. V was pared by 4 bases and J by 1 base, with 10 bases between. Germline loops: CDR1 LGHDT, CDR2 YNNKEL (reference sequence). The length of the CDR3 is 14 residues.

There are many counts of this clonotype. Relative to the germline gene, one junction end is altered; a read error may explain this. The CDR3 sequence: CASSLGPISRLIPYNEQFF. In DNA, the CDR3 is TGTGCTAGCAGCTTGGGTCCAATATCCCGGTTAATACCCTACAATGAGCAGTTCTTC. This chain joins TRBV7-7 and TRBJ2-1; no reliable D call. There are 19 residues in the CDR3. Germline CDR1 is SSHAT and CDR2 is FNYEAQ (reference sequence).

CDR3 sequence: CASSREHNEQFF. The DNA of the CDR3 is TGTGCCAGCAGCAGGGAACACAATGAGCAGTTCTTC. The J gene is TRBJ2-1, the V gene TRBV5-3; possible D gene TRBD1, 5 bases. TRBV5-3 is designated an ORF whose function remains uncertain. The V and J ends lost 8 bases and 5 bases respectively, with 11 bases between them. The CDR3 totals 12 residues.

The chain combines TRBV7-2 with TRBJ2-7, with 10 bases aligning to TRBD1. The junction had 2 bases not matched to a gene; V was cut back by 4 bases and J by 2 bases. The CDR3 extends over 14 amino acids. Germline lookup yields CDR1 SGHTA and CDR2 FQGNSA. In DNA form, the CDR3 reads TGTGCCAGCAGCTGGGACAGGGGACCCTACGAGCAGTACTTC. As protein: CASSWDRGPYEQYF.

The chain joins TRBV20-1 to TRBJ2-7, with 9 bases fitting TRBD1. This CDR3 is built from 15 residues. Trimming cost V 0 bases and J 3 bases; bases outside gene matches: 6. CDR1 is DFQATT and CDR2 is SNEGSKA in the germline V gene (reference sequence). The CDR3 loop reads CSARDRGQGNYEQYF. The DNA of the CDR3 is TGCAGTGCTAGAGATAGGGGACAGGGAAACTACGAGCAGTACTTC.